The 21 T cell receptor beta chains given below trace back to one sample, sequenced in a study of Tregs in tolerant kidney transplant recipients (dated by TCRdb to between 2018 and 2020). Library creation used the immunoSEQ multiplex PCR assay. This immuneACCESS table, as held by TCRdb, lists in-frame sequences with V and J called but not all clones. Of the missing ones, under half trace to an unresolved V gene in checked studies; the others have no known cause. Within this sample are about 120,000 clones, with roughly 93% of them counted one time only. The ten most abundant clones make up around 0.58% of the sample. Material: CD4+ T cells from blood. The receptors derive from a human donor in good health.

The chain combines TRBV5-1 with TRBJ2-2, with TRBD2 matching 12 bases. The CDR3 contains 16 residues. Germline V gene data show CDR1 as SGHRS and CDR2 as YFSETQ. V was pared by 4 bases and J by 5 bases, with 6 bases of the junction left unmatched. The CDR3 bases are TGCGCCAGCAGCATGACTAGCGGGGGAGGAACCGGGGAGCTGTTTTTT. Protein sequence: CASSMTSGGGTGELFF.

The J gene is TRBJ1-2, the V gene TRBV29-1, with D perhaps TRBD1 (6 bases). Germline values: CDR1 SQVTM, CDR2 ANQGSEA. V lost 0 bases, J lost 4 bases, and 30 bases lay in between. There are 20 residues in the CDR3. The CDR3 DNA reads TGCAGCGTTGAAGATACCCGACGACGGGCCGACAGGCGGCCCATCTATGGCTACACCTTC. It yields the protein CSVEDTRRRADRRPIYGYTF. Using reference TRBV29-1 and TRBJ1-2 for the parts outside the CDR3, the full variable domain is SAVISQKPSRDICQRGTSLTIQCQVDSQVTMMFWYRQQPGQSLTLIATANQGSEATYESGFVIDKFPISRPNLTFSTLTVSNMSPEDSSIYLCSVEDTRRRADRRPIYGYTFGSGTRLTVV.

The V gene is TRBV11-3, the J gene TRBJ2-7, with 13 bases matching TRBD2. Germline V lookup: CDR1 SGHNT, CDR2 YENEEA. This CDR3 has 18 amino acids. After removal of 6 bases from V and 4 bases from J, the junction contained 15 bases not matched to a gene. CDR3 region: CASRAGTSGTGDRYEQYF. Written as DNA, the CDR3 is TGTGCCAGCAGGGCCGGGACTAGCGGGACCGGAGATCGTTACGAGCAGTACTTC.

V is TRBV10-3 and J is TRBJ2-5; D is ambiguous. Germline values: CDR1 ENHRY, CDR2 SYGVKD. Trimming cost V 2 bases and J 1 base, with 5 bases left between them. The CDR3 sequence is 13 residues long. CDR3 coding DNA: TGTGCCATCAGTGAGGACCCCCAAGAGACCCAGTACTTC. Translated: CAISEDPQETQYF.

V is TRBV5-1 and J is TRBJ2-1, with 7 bases aligning to TRBD1. Germline lookup yields CDR1 SGHRS and CDR2 YFSETQ. V was clipped by 3 bases and J by 4 bases; unmatched bases: 10. The CDR3 sequence is 16 residues long. Here the CDR3 reads CASSSLPGTEYNEQFF. CDR3 sequence (DNA): TGCGCCAGCAGCTCACTACCTGGGACAGAGTACAATGAGCAGTTCTTC.

V gene TRBV7-3 combines with J gene TRBJ2-3; 12 bases are a match to TRBD2. Germline CDR1 is SGHTA and CDR2 is FQGTGA. The V gene end was trimmed by 4 bases and the J gene end by 6 bases; junction bases not matched to a gene: 5. The CDR3 has 15 residues. CDR3 amino acids: CASSSLGTSGDTQYF. In DNA, the CDR3 is TGTGCCAGCAGCTCTCTGGGGACTAGCGGGGATACGCAGTATTTT.

This CDR3 reads CASSPRGQGQPQHF. The CDR3, as DNA: TGCGCCAGCAGCCCTCGTGGGCAGGGCCAGCCCCAGCATTTT. The chain recombines TRBV5-1 with TRBJ1-5; possible D gene TRBD1, 5 bases. Looked up from germline, CDR1 is SGHRS and CDR2 is YFSETQ. This CDR3 has 14 residues. V lost 4 bases and J lost 7, with 15 bases in between.

The chain employs TRBV6-6 and TRBJ2-7; D is undetermined. Germline values: CDR1 MNHNY, CDR2 SVGAGI (reference sequence). The ends were cut back, 4 bases at V and 3 bases at J, with 13 bases in the middle. This CDR3 region has 14 residues. The CDR3 sequence: CASSSGGGIYEQYF. In DNA form, the CDR3 reads TGTGCCAGCAGTTCCGGCGGTGGGATCTACGAGCAGTACTTC.

Worth noting for this clone: One junction end does not reproduce the germline sequence, and a read error may be involved. CDR3 in DNA: TGTGCCAGCAGCCCCGGACAGCCAGCTTGGCGCACTGAGGCTTTCTTT. It is translated as CASSPGQPAWRTEAFF. The chain links TRBV5-4 to TRBJ1-1; D perhaps matches TRBD1 (6 bases). Germline CDR1 SGHNT, CDR2 YYREEE (reference sequence). The CDR3 loop spans 16 amino acids.

The V call is TRBV18, the J call TRBJ2-7, with no clear D. The CDR3 loop spans 13 amino acids. Germline CDR1 and CDR2: KGHSH and LQKENI. V lost 5 bases to trimming and J lost 2 bases, with 10 bases between them. As DNA, the CDR3 is TGTGCCAGCTCAACTGAGGTCCCCTACGAGCAGTACTTC. This gives the protein CASSTEVPYEQYF.

The gene calls are TRBV6-5 and TRBJ2-1; D not certain. Per the germline V gene, CDR1 is MNHEY and CDR2 is SVGAGI. V was clipped by 8 bases and J by 13 bases, with 12 bases between them. This CDR3 has 10 residues. In nucleotides, the CDR3 is TGTGCCAGCGCCAGACCTCTACAGTTCTTC. Residues: CASARPLQFF.

The chain recombines TRBV6-5 with TRBJ1-1, with 8 nucleotides matching TRBD1. Germline V gives CDR1 MNHEY, CDR2 SVGAGI. This CDR3 has 14 residues. V was pared by 6 bases and J by 4 bases, with 7 bases of the junction left unmatched. CDR3 in DNA: TGTGCCAGCAGATACACAGGGGGAGGCACTGAAGCTTTCTTT. It is translated as CASRYTGGGTEAFF.

The rearrangement uses TRBV6-5 and TRBJ1-1, with TRBD1 matching 7 bases. V shed 5 bases and J 6 bases; nucleotides not matched to a gene: 12. The germline V gene has CDR1 MNHEY and CDR2 SVGAGI. The CDR3 loop spans 15 amino acids. The DNA for the CDR3 is TGTGCCAGCAGTAACCACAGGGGACGGACCCCTGAAGCTTTCTTT. Its translation: CASSNHRGRTPEAFF.

V usage is TRBV6-1 and J usage is TRBJ2-3; D remains ambiguous. CDR1 MNHNS and CDR2 SASEGT come from the germline V gene. The CDR3 is 12 amino acids. V was pared by 2 bases and J by 3 bases, with 3 bases between. CDR3 nucleotides: TGTGCCAGCAGTGAACATACAGATACGCAGTATTTT. It is translated as CASSEHTDTQYF.

This sequence joins TRBV10-1 and TRBJ2-1; D possibly corresponds to TRBD1 (6 bases). The CDR3 contains 13 residues. V dropped 6 bases and J dropped 8 bases, with 14 bases sitting between them. The germline V gene has CDR1 WNHNN and CDR2 SYGVQD (reference sequence). The CDR3 spells CASSPQQGYEQFF. The CDR3, as DNA: TGCGCCAGCAGCCCACAACAGGGATATGAGCAGTTCTTC.

The chain is built from TRBV2 and TRBJ1-5, with unresolved D. Trimming pared 4 bases from V and 4 bases from J, leaving 11 bases between. The germline V gene encodes CDR1 SNHLY and CDR2 FYNNEI. This CDR3 region has 14 residues. The CDR3 is CASSAGSLNQPQHF. The CDR3 nucleotides are TGTGCCAGCAGTGCGGGATCCTTAAATCAGCCCCAGCATTTT.

This chain connects TRBV11-2 to TRBJ2-1; D is unresolved. This CDR3 is built from 14 residues. Germline V gives CDR1 SGHAT, CDR2 FQNNGV. With 5 bases removed from V and 3 bases from J, the gap between germline ends came to 11 bases. The CDR3 sequence: CASSLDSGYNEQFF. The CDR3 DNA reads as TGTGCCAGCAGCCTGGATTCCGGCTACAATGAGCAGTTCTTC. Filled out from reference TRBV11-2 and TRBJ2-1, the complete variable domain reads EAGVAQSPRYKIIEKRQSVAFWCNPISGHATLYWYQQILGQGPKLLIQFQNNGVVDDSQLPKDRFSAERLKGVDSTLKIQPAKLEDSAVYLCASSLDSGYNEQFFGPGTRLTVL.

The CDR3 spells CASRKKSGGTTDTQYF. The CDR3 DNA reads TGTGCCAGCAGGAAAAAAAGCGGGGGGACCACAGATACGCAGTATTTT. The chain couples TRBV18 to TRBJ2-3, with 9 nucleotides matching TRBD2. The ends lost 8 bases at V and 2 bases at J; junction bases unmatched: 11. The CDR3 loop spans 16 amino acids. Looked up from germline, CDR1 is KGHSH and CDR2 is LQKENI. Full variable domain (outside the CDR3, taken from reference TRBV18 and TRBJ2-3): NAGVMQNPRHLVRRRGQEARLRCSPMKGHSHVYWYRQLPEEGLKFMVYLQKENIIDESGMPKERFSAEFPKEGPSILRIQQVVRGDSAAYFCASRKKSGGTTDTQYFGPGTRLTVL.

J is TRBJ1-2 and V is TRBV2; D gene uncertain. The CDR3 is made up of 11 amino acids. The germline CDR1 and CDR2 sequences are SNHLY and FYNNEI. The V end was cut by 7 bases, the J end by 3 bases, with 6 bases between. Here the CDR3 reads CASKTDYGYTF. The CDR3 nucleotides read TGTGCCAGCAAGACTGACTATGGCTACACCTTC.

V and J are TRBV11-2 and TRBJ2-7; TRBD2 is a possible D gene (5 bases). Deletions cut 1 base from V and 3 bases from J, with 22 bases between. This CDR3 comprises 18 residues. Germline lookup yields CDR1 SGHAT and CDR2 FQNNGV. CDR3 in DNA: TGTGCCAGCAGCTTAGTGGCTACCGGGAAACCGTCCAGCTACGAGCAGTACTTC. Translating it yields CASSLVATGKPSSYEQYF. The entire variable domain, with the rest obtained from reference TRBV11-2 and TRBJ2-7, is as follows: EAGVAQSPRYKIIEKRQSVAFWCNPISGHATLYWYQQILGQGPKLLIQFQNNGVVDDSQLPKDRFSAERLKGVDSTLKIQPAKLEDSAVYLCASSLVATGKPSSYEQYFGPGTRLTVT.

This rearrangement joins TRBV30 to TRBJ1-1; 8 nucleotides align to TRBD1. The germline gives CDR1 GTSNPN, CDR2 SVGIG (reference sequence). The CDR3 runs to 11 residues. With V trimmed by 3 bases and J by 10 bases, 4 bases remained unmatched. CDR3 sequence: CAWRGTGGAFF. The CDR3 DNA follows: TGTGCCTGGAGAGGAACAGGGGGAGCTTTCTTT.